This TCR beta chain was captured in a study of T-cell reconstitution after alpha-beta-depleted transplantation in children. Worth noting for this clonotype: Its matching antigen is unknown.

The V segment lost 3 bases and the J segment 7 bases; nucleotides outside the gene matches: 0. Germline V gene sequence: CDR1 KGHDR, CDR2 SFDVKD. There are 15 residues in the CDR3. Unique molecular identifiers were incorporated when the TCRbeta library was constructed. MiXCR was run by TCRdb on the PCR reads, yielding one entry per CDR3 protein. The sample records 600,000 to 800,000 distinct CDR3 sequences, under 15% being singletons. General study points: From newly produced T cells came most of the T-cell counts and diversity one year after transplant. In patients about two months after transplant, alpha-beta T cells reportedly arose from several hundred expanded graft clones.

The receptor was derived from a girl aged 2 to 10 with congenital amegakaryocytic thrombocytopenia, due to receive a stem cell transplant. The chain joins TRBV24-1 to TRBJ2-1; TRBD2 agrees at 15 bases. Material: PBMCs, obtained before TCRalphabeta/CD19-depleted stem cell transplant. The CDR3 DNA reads TGTGCCACCAGTGATGGACTAGCGGGAGGGAATGAGCAGTTCTTC. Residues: CATSDGLAGGNEQFF.